This T cell receptor beta chain was found in a study of blood T cell repertoires in COVID-19. Across the study: Donors in the United States, Italy and Spain gave samples during acute or convalescent COVID-19. T cells, B-cell-depleted T cells, or PBMCs provided the cDNA or gDNA that served as material.

Original processing notes: Amplification of reference gene primers provided the estimated nucleated cell counts. The method was immunoSEQ multiplex PCR; TCRdb's version includes in-frame clones alone and lacks a portion of them. The V and J calls and clone size are taken from that table; D and trimming were inferred from the DNA. This sample has approximately 200,000 clones, with roughly 85% found just once. This CDR3 contains 16 residues. Germline CDR1 and CDR2: MNHEY and SVGEGT. Trimming at V came to 2 bases and at J to 2 bases, leaving 6 bases not matched to a gene. Material: peripheral blood. The receptor's source is a man between 50 and 59 years old who had recovered from COVID-19. V is TRBV6-2 or TRBV6-3 and J is TRBJ2-7; 10 bases agree with TRBD1. In nucleotides, the CDR3 is TGTGCCAGCAGTTACGCCGGGACAGGGGCTACCTACGAGCAGTACTTC. This encodes CASSYAGTGATYEQYF.